This passage covers 8 T cell receptor beta chains from one sample sequenced in a study of cytotoxic CD8 clonotypes in ibrutinib-treated CLL. The table came from immunoSEQ multiplex PCR; TCRdb's copy has only in-frame clones and leaves some out. The table has roughly 330,000 clones, roughly 70% seen once; the top ten hold around 6.6%. Sequencing was performed on PBMCs, taken after 36 months of ibrutinib treatment. The receptors here all came from a human donor with chronic lymphocytic leukemia.

V usage is TRBV10-3 and J usage is TRBJ2-5; 11 bases fit TRBD1. Looked up from germline, CDR1 is ENHRY and CDR2 is SYGVKD. There are 15 residues in the CDR3. Trimming at V came to 5 bases and at J to 4 bases, leaving 6 bases not matched to a gene. CDR3 bases: TGTGCCATCAGTATGGGGACAGGGGGAGGAGAGACCCAGTACTTC. It encodes CAISMGTGGGETQYF.

J is TRBJ2-7 and V is TRBV15; the D is unclear. The ends were cut back, 3 bases at V and 2 bases at J, with 8 bases in the middle. Germline V CDR1 and CDR2: LNHNV, YYDKDF (reference sequence). CDR3 length: 13 residues. In DNA, the CDR3 is TGTGCCACCAGCAGCTGGTCCACCTACGAGCAGTACTTC. This translates into CATSSWSTYEQYF.

This clone turned up a few times. The chain carries TRBV5-1 and TRBJ2-2; D unresolved. The V gene's germline CDR1 is SGHRS and CDR2 YFSETQ. Between the trimmed V and J ends, which lost 0 bases and 5 bases, there was a span of 11 bases. The CDR3 sequence is 15 residues long. The CDR3 bases are TGCGCCAGCAGCTTGGTCCCCCCATCAACCGGGGAGCTGTTTTTT. This translates into CASSLVPPSTGELFF.

This clone was seen more than once but under ten times. This chain uses TRBV5-8 with TRBJ2-7; D not certain. Between the trimmed V and J ends, which lost 4 bases and 5 bases, there was a span of 7 bases. This CDR3 comprises 11 residues. In germline, CDR1 is SGHTS, CDR2 YDEGEE. The DNA of the CDR3 is TGTGCCAGCAGCCCTGTCCACGAGCAGTACTTC. It specifies CASSPVHEQYF.

This clone showed up just once. The V and J genes are TRBV18 and TRBJ2-1; 8 bases are a match to TRBD1. CDR3 length: 17 amino acids. V was clipped by 3 bases and J by 3 bases; unmatched bases: 10. The germline V gene encodes CDR1 KGHSH and CDR2 LQKENI. The CDR3 sequence: CASSPDRVQRGYNEQFF. CDR3 sequence (DNA): TGTGCCAGCTCACCGGACAGGGTCCAGAGAGGCTACAATGAGCAGTTCTTC. The variable domain in full, with the rest retrieved from reference TRBV18 and TRBJ2-1, is NAGVMQNPRHLVRRRGQEARLRCSPMKGHSHVYWYRQLPEEGLKFMVYLQKENIIDESGMPKERFSAEFPKEGPSILRIQQVVRGDSAAYFCASSPDRVQRGYNEQFFGPGTRLTVL.

The chain links TRBV7-2 to TRBJ2-1; 8 positions agree with TRBD2. CDR1 and CDR2 from the germline V gene are SGHTA and FQGNSA. The CDR3 consists of 16 residues. Losses at the gene ends were 5 bases for V and 7 bases for J; bases not matched to a gene: 13. The chain's CDR3 is CASSPNPAGARNEQFF. Here the CDR3 DNA reads TGTGCCAGCAGCCCTAACCCAGCGGGAGCGAGGAATGAGCAGTTCTTC.

This chain connects TRBV10-3 to TRBJ2-7; 8 positions agree with TRBD1. Germline CDR1 is ENHRY and CDR2 is SYGVKD. Losses at the gene ends were 4 bases for V and 7 bases for J; bases not matched to a gene: 6. The CDR3 runs 13 residues. As DNA, the CDR3 is TGTGCCATCAGTGCCCAGGGGGCGTTGGAGCAGTACTTC. Translated, it gives CAISAQGALEQYF.

This clone was seen once. The chain has TRBV9 and TRBJ2-1; 11 nucleotides match TRBD2. After removal of 1 base from V and 6 bases from J, the junction contained 3 bases not matched to a gene. This CDR3 is 15 amino acids long. Looked up from germline, CDR1 is SGDLS and CDR2 is YYNGEE. CDR3 in amino acids: CASSVSLAGGNEQFF. The CDR3 DNA is TGTGCCAGCAGCGTAAGCCTAGCGGGAGGCAATGAGCAGTTCTTC.